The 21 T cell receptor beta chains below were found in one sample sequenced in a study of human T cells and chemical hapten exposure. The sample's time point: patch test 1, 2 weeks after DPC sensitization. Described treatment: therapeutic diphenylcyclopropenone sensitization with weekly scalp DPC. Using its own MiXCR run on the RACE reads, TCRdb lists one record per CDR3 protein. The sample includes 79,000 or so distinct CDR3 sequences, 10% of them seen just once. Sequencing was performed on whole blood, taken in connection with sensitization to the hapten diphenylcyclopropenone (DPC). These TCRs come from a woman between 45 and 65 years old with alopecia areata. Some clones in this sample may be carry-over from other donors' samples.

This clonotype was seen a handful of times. The CDR3 DNA sequence: TGTGCCAGCAGCCCGATCGCTAATGAGCAGTTCTTC. Protein sequence: CASSPIANEQFF. The V gene is TRBV7-9, the J gene TRBJ2-1; D not resolved. The germline gives CDR1 SEHNR, CDR2 FQNEAQ (reference sequence). V dropped 5 bases and J dropped 7 bases, with 9 bases sitting between them. The CDR3 spans 12 residues.

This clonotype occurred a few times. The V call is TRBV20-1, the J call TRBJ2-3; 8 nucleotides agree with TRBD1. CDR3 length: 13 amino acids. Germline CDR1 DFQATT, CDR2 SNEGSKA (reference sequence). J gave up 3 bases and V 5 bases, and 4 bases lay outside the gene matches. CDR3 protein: CSARQGSTDTQYF. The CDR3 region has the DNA TGCAGTGCTCGACAGGGGTCGACAGATACGCAGTATTTT.

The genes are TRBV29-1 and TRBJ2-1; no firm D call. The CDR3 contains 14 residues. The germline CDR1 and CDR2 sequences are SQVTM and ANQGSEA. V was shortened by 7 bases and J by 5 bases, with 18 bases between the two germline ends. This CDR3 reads CSAGFGSINNEQFF. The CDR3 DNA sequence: TGCAGCGCTGGCTTCGGGTCGATAAACAATGAGCAGTTCTTC.

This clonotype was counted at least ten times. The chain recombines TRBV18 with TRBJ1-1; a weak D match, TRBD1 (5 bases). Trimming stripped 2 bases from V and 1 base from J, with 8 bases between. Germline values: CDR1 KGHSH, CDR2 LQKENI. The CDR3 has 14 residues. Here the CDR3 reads CASSPDSGNTEAFF. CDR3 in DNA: TGTGCCAGCTCACCAGACAGTGGGAACACTGAAGCTTTCTTT.

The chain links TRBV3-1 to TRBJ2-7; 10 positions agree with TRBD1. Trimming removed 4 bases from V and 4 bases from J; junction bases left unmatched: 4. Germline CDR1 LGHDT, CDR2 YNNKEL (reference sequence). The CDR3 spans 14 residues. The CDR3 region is CASSPGQGRYEQYF. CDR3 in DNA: TGTGCCAGCAGCCCGGGACAGGGGAGGTACGAGCAGTACTTC.

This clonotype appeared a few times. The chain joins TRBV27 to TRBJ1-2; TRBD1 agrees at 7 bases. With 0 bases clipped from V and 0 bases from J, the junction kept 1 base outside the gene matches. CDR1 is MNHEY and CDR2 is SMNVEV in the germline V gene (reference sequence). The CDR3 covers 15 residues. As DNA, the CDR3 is TGTGCCAGCAGTTTATCGGGGACAGCTAACTATGGCTACACCTTC. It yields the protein CASSLSGTANYGYTF.

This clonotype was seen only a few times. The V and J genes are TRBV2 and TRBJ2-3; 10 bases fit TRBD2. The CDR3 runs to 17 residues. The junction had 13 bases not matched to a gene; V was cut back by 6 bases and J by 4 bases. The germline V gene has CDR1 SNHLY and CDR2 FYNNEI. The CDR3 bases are TGTGCCAGCAGAGAACTAGCGGGGACCTTCGGGGCAGATACGCAGTATTTT. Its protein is CASRELAGTFGADTQYF.

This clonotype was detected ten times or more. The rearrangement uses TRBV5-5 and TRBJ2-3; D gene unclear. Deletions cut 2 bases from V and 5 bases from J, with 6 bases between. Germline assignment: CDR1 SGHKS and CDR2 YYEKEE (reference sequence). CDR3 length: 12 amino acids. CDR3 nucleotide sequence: TGTGCCAGCAGCTTTAGCCTAGATACGCAGTATTTT. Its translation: CASSFSLDTQYF.

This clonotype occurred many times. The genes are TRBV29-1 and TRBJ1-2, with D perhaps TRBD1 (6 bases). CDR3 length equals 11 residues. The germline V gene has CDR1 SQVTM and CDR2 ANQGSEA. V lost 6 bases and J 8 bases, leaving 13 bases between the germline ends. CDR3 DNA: TGCAGCGTAGGGGGTTTGGAGGGCTACACCTTC. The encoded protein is CSVGGLEGYTF.

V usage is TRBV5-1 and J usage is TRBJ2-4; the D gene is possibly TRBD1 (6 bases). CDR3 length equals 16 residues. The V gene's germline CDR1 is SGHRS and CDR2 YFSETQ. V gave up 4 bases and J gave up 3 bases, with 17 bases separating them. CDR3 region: CASSEDSLGDKNIQYF. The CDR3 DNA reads TGCGCCAGCAGCGAGGACAGCCTTGGGGACAAAAACATTCAGTACTTC.

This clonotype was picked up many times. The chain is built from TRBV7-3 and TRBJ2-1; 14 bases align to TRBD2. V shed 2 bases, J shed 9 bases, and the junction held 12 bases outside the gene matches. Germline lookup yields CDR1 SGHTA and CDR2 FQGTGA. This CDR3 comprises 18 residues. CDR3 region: CASSLLGLAGVGSGEQFF. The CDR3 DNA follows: TGTGCCAGCAGCTTATTGGGACTAGCGGGAGTTGGGTCTGGTGAGCAGTTCTTC. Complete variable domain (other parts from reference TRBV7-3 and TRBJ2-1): GAGVSQTPSNKVTEKGKYVELRCDPISGHTALYWYRQSLGQGPEFLIYFQGTGAADDSGLPNDRFFAVRPEGSVSTLKIQRTERGDSAVYLCASSLLGLAGVGSGEQFFGPGTRLTVL.

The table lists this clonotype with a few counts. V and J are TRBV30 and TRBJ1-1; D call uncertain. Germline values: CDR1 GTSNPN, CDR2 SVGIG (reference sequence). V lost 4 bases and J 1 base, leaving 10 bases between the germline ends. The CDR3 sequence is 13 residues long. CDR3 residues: CAWKQRENTEAFF. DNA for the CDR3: TGTGCCTGGAAACAGAGAGAGAACACTGAAGCTTTCTTT.

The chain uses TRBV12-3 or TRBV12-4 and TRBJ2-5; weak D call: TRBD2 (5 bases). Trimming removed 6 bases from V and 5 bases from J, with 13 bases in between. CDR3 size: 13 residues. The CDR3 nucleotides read TGTGCCAGCAGGTCCGTCAGGAGGGAGACCCAGTACTTC. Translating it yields CASRSVRRETQYF.

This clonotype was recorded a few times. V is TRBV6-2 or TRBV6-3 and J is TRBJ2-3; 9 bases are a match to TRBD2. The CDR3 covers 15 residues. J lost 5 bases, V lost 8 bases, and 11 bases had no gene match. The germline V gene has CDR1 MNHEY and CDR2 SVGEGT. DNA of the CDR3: TGTGCCAGCGGGACAAGCGGGAGGCCGGGAGATACGCAGTATTTT. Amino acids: CASGTSGRPGDTQYF.

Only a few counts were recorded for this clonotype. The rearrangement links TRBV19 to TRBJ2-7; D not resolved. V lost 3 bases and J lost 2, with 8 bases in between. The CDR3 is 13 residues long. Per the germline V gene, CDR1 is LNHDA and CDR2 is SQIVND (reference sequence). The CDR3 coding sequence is TGTGCCAGTAGTATCGCTGATACCTACGAGCAGTACTTC. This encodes CASSIADTYEQYF.

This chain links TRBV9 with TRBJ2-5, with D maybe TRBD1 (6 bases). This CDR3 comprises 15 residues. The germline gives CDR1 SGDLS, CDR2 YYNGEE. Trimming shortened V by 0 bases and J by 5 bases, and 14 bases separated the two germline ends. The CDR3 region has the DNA TGTGCCAGCAGCGTAGGAGCTAGCAGGGGCGAGACCCAGTACTTC. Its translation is CASSVGASRGETQYF.

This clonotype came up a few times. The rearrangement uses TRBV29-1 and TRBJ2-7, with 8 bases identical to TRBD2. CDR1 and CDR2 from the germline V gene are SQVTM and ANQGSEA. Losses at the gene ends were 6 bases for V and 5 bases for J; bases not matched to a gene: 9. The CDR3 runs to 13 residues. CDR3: CSVVEREWNEQYF. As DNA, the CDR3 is TGCAGCGTCGTCGAGCGGGAGTGGAACGAGCAGTACTTC.

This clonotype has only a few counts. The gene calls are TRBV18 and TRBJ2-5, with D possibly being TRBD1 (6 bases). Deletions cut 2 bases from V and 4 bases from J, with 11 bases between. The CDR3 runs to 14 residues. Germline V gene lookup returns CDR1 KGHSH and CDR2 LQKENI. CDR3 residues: CASSPKVGGETQYF. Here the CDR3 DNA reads TGTGCCAGCTCACCAAAAGTAGGGGGAGAGACCCAGTACTTC.

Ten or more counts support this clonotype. CDR3 nucleotides: TGCAGTGCTAGCCTAGCGGGGAGGGATGAGCAGTTCTTC. Translated: CSASLAGRDEQFF. The V call is TRBV20-1, the J call TRBJ2-1, with 9 bases identical to TRBD2. Germline trimming cut 3 bases from V and 8 bases from J; bases unmatched to any gene: 5. This CDR3 region has 13 residues. Per the germline V gene, CDR1 is DFQATT and CDR2 is SNEGSKA (reference sequence).

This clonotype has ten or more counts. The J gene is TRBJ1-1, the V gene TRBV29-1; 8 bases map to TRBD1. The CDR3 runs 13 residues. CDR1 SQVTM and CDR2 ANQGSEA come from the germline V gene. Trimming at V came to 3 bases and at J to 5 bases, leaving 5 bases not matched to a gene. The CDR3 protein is CSVETGVWTEAFF. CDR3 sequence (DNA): TGCAGCGTTGAGACAGGGGTGTGGACTGAAGCTTTCTTT.

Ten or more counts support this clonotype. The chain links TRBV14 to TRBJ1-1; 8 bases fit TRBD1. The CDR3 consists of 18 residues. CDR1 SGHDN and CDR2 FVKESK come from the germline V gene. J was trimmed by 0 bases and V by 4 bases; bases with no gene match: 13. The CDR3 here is CASSPLTGDTTVNTEAFF. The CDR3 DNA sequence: TGTGCCAGCAGCCCACTGACAGGGGACACAACAGTGAACACTGAAGCTTTCTTT.